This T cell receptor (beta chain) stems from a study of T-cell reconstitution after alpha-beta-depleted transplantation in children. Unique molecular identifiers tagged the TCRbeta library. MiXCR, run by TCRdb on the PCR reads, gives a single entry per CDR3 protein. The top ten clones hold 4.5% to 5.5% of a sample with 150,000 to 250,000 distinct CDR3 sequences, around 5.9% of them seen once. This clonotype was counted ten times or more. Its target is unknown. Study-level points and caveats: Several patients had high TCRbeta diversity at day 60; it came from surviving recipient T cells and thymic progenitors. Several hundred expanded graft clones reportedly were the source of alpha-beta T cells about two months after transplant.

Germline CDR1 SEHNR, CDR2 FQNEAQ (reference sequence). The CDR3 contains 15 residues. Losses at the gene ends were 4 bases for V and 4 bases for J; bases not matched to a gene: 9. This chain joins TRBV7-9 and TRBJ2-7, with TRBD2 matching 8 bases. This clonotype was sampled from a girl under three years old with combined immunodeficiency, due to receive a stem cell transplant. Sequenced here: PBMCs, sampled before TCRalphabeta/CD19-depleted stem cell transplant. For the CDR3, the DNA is TGTGCCAGCAGCTACCCGACTAGCGAGGGGTACGAGCAGTACTTC. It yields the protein CASSYPTSEGYEQYF.